These T cell receptor beta chains were read from a single sample in a study of neurological immune-mediated disorders. MiXCR was run by TCRdb on the 5' RACE reads, yielding one entry per CDR3 protein. Here the sample spans approximately 50,000 distinct CDR3 sequences, around 3.1% being singletons. Sequenced material: PBMCs. Receptor source: a man between 40 and 49 years old with multiple sclerosis. Each CDR3 is given with its conserved first and last residue. A D gene is named only where the DNA matches it firmly. The size entry gives once, few, many or a size class.

V	size	J	D	CDR3	DNA
TRBV27	many	TRBJ2-7	-	CASSPRGPYEQYF	TGTGCCAGCAGTCCTAGGGGCCCCTACGAGCAGTACTTC
TRBV11-2	many	TRBJ2-1	-	CASSLDYSPGTYNEQFF	TGTGCCAGCAGCTTAGATTATTCCCCGGGAACCTACAATGAGCAGTTCTTC
TRBV14	many	TRBJ1-2	-	CASSPGTSNYGYTF	TGTGCCAGCAGCCCAGGGACCTCTAACTATGGCTACACCTTC
TRBV7-7	many	TRBJ1-4	-	CASSLGAREKLFF	TGTGCTAGCAGCTTAGGGGCCCGGGAAAAACTGTTTTTT
TRBV5-1	many	TRBJ1-2	-	CASSSSPGYGYTF	TGCGCCAGCAGCTCCTCCCCTGGCTATGGCTACACCTTC
TRBV6-5	many	TRBJ2-5	-	CASSLLTSETQYF	TGTGCCAGCAGTCTATTAACTAGTGAGACCCAGTACTTC
TRBV7-2	many	TRBJ2-2	TRBD2	CASSAAGANTGELFF	TGTGCCAGCAGCGCAGCGGGGGCGAACACCGGGGAGCTGTTTTTT
TRBV28	many	TRBJ2-1	-	CASRALSTYNEQFF	TGTGCCTCCCGCGCCCTGTCAACCTACAATGAGCAGTTCTTC
TRBV20-1	many	TRBJ2-2	TRBD1	CSAKVPGQGSTGELFF	TGCAGTGCTAAAGTCCCGGGACAGGGGAGCACCGGGGAGCTGTTTTTT
TRBV12-3/TRBV12-4	many	TRBJ2-4	-	CASSSPPKNIQYF	TGTGCCAGCAGTTCACCCCCCAAGAACATTCAGTACTTC
TRBV5-1	many	TRBJ1-5	-	CASSLDRTYSNQPQNF	TGCGCCAGCAGCTTGGACCGGACTTATAGCAATCAGCCCCAGAATTTT